This is a list of T cell receptor beta chains from one sample in a study of CD8+ T cells in alopecia areata. Sequencing used immunoSEQ multiplex PCR; TCRdb keeps in-frame clones, though not all of them. The table records 110,000 to 150,000 clones, roughly 52% of them present only once. This sample comprised CD8+ T cells sorted from blood, obtained at week 4, from a patient treated with tofacitinib. The receptor set was obtained from a human donor with alopecia areata. The conserved cysteine and the conserved F or W are not part of the CDR3 here. Rows may omit the clone size; those that give it use once, few, many or a size class.

j_gene	v_gene	abundance	CDR3aa
TRBJ1-2	TRBV29-1	.	SVEGWGTGALGYT
TRBJ2-2	TRBV19	.	ASKGFAVDTGELF
TRBJ2-6	TRBV5-6	.	ASRPTGAGANVLT
TRBJ2-5	TRBV7-9	few	ASSLMVAGHQETQY
TRBJ2-5	TRBV5-1	few	ASSLGTGGVETQY
TRBJ1-2	TRBV7-9	.	ASSLGPGANYGYT
TRBJ2-7	TRBV6-1	.	ASSGEGSAYEQY
TRBJ2-7	TRBV29-1	few	SVRSGSSYEQY
TRBJ2-4	TRBV4-1	few	ASSQVAGGGHIQY
TRBJ2-1	TRBV10-3	few	AVSSGGVHEQF
TRBJ2-5	TRBV27	few	ASSLIGGGKTQY
TRBJ1-1	TRBV2	.	ASSEWLGQGFIAF
TRBJ2-6	TRBV30	.	AWSVPGWQGDGANVLT
TRBJ1-1	TRBV5-6	few	ASSRGDDTEAF
TRBJ2-7	TRBV7-9	.	ASSSPGQIYEQY
TRBJ1-1	TRBV29-1	.	SVPLGTEAF
TRBJ2-1	TRBV7-9	few	ASSFGNEQF
TRBJ2-1	TRBV30	.	AWSVLSGGGDEQF
TRBJ2-5	TRBV7-6	.	ASSLEPPSETQY
TRBJ1-4	TRBV29-1	.	SALSVQGGTATNEKLF
TRBJ2-7	TRBV29-1	once	SVGTGGPYEQY
TRBJ2-2	TRBV25-1	.	ASSETGNTGELF
TRBJ2-3	TRBV2	.	ASRKWEDTQY
TRBJ2-3	TRBV30	few	AWSVAQGLVSDTQY
TRBJ1-2	TRBV7-9	few	ASSFGWGPPYGYT
TRBJ2-7	TRBV27	.	ASSLRDNSYEQY
TRBJ2-6	TRBV7-9	.	ASSSYPGQGAIGANVLT
TRBJ2-1	TRBV5-1	.	ASSPLGTATYNEQF
TRBJ1-2	TRBV29-1	.	SVLGGTLGNGYT
TRBJ1-1	TRBV29-1	few	SYNPGGMNTEAF
TRBJ2-7	TRBV11-2	few	ASSPVRRGSSYEQY
TRBJ2-1	TRBV18	.	ASSPITGTGVATTRDEQF
TRBJ2-2	TRBV9	.	ASSVDEGTGELF
TRBJ2-5	TRBV13	few	ASSDRQGRSETQY
TRBJ2-5	TRBV29-1	.	SVVRGEETQY
TRBJ2-3	TRBV29-1	.	SVESVDTGTDTQY
TRBJ1-6	TRBV15	.	ATSVRDREIVSPLH
TRBJ1-2	TRBV29-1	few	SVESYRDRDGYT
TRBJ1-1	TRBV13	.	ASSLGTGGTEAF
TRBJ1-5	TRBV7-8	.	ASSLDVRRAVSPQH
TRBJ2-7	TRBV4-1	.	ASSQVSGAPYEQY
TRBJ1-2	TRBV5-4	.	ASSLEAAVYGYT
TRBJ1-6	TRBV23-1	few	ASSQGQGGEYTLLYNSPLH